What follows describes a single TCR beta chain. Sequenced by immunoSEQ multiplex PCR; TCRdb stores in-frame clones only, minus some. The sample lists under 350,000 clones, about 89% occurring once. The data were taken from a study of blood T cell repertoires in COVID-19. Germline V gene sequence: CDR1 GTSNPN, CDR2 SVGIG (reference sequence). The CDR3 length is 12 residues. Trimming left V 0 bases short and J 7 bases short, with 4 bases between. The chain is built from TRBV30 and TRBJ1-6, with unresolved D. This sequence was found in a middle-aged man with acute or convalescent COVID-19. Material for sequencing was peripheral blood. This CDR3 is CAWSVQNSPLHF. CDR3 sequence (DNA): TGTGCCTGGAGTGTACAGAATTCACCCCTCCACTTT.